This is a list of T cell receptor beta chains from one sample in a study. MiXCR was run by TCRdb on the RT-PCR reads, yielding one entry per CDR3 protein. The sample contains about 680,000 distinct CDR3 sequences, 12% to 15% of which appear only once. Sequenced sample: memory CD4+ T cells from blood. These receptors all come from a female donor in good health, serving as a healthy control. The CDR3 runs from the conserved cysteine through the conserved F or W. Each record gives: clone size, J gene, CDR3 length, V gene, D gene, CDR3 DNA, CDR3 protein. D genes are given only for firm matches. Only some rows state a clone size, as once, few, many or a class for expanded clones.

abundance: few; j_gene: TRBJ2-1; len: 16; v_gene: TRBV20-1; d_gene: .; CDR3nt: TGCAGTGCTAGAGACGGAAGACAGGCCGCCTACAATGAGCAGTTCTTC; CDR3aa: CSARDGRQAAYNEQFF
abundance: many; j_gene: TRBJ1-2; len: 13; v_gene: TRBV7-2; d_gene: .; CDR3nt: TGTGCCAGCAGCTTAAGACGGATCTATGGCTACACCTTC; CDR3aa: CASSLRRIYGYTF
abundance: .; j_gene: TRBJ1-1; len: 13; v_gene: TRBV18; d_gene: TRBD1; CDR3nt: TGTGCCAGCTCACAGCGGGACAGCACTGAAGCTTTCTTT; CDR3aa: CASSQRDSTEAFF
abundance: .; j_gene: TRBJ1-2; len: 14; v_gene: TRBV28; d_gene: .; CDR3nt: TGTGCCAGCAGAAGTCGGGGGGCCCACTATGGCTACACCTTC; CDR3aa: CASRSRGAHYGYTF
abundance: many; j_gene: TRBJ1-2; len: 15; v_gene: TRBV5-6; d_gene: .; CDR3nt: TGTGCCAGCAGCGTCCAGCCCGACGAGAACTATGGCTACACCTTC; CDR3aa: CASSVQPDENYGYTF
abundance: few; j_gene: TRBJ2-4; len: 14; v_gene: TRBV10-3; d_gene: .; CDR3nt: TGTGCCATGGACAGGGAGGGGGCCAAAAACATTCAGTACTTC; CDR3aa: CAMDREGAKNIQYF
abundance: .; j_gene: TRBJ1-1; len: 14; v_gene: TRBV12-5; d_gene: .; CDR3nt: TGTGCTAGTGGTTTGGTCCTTGCGAACACTAAAGCTTTCTTT; CDR3aa: CASGLVLANTKAFF
abundance: many; j_gene: TRBJ2-7; len: 14; v_gene: TRBV29-1; d_gene: TRBD2; CDR3nt: TGCAGCGTCGGACTAGCGAAAAGTACCTACGAGCAGTACTTC; CDR3aa: CSVGLAKSTYEQYF
abundance: many; j_gene: TRBJ2-3; len: 16; v_gene: TRBV7-2; d_gene: .; CDR3nt: TGTGCCAGCAGCCAGCCTGTGGGCGGCCCCTCAGATACGCAGTATTTT; CDR3aa: CASSQPVGGPSDTQYF
abundance: many; j_gene: TRBJ2-1; len: 12; v_gene: TRBV10-3; d_gene: .; CDR3nt: TGTGCCGTACAGGACTCTCCCAATCAGCAGTTCTTC; CDR3aa: CAVQDSPNQQFF
abundance: many; j_gene: TRBJ1-1; len: 13; v_gene: TRBV12-3/TRBV12-4; d_gene: .; CDR3nt: TGTGCCAGCAGTTTTTACGGAAATACTGAAGCTTTCTTT; CDR3aa: CASSFYGNTEAFF
abundance: many; j_gene: TRBJ2-7; len: 15; v_gene: TRBV5-1; d_gene: .; CDR3nt: TGCGCCAGCAGGAGGTCGTCAGAAAGAACCTACGAGCAGTACTTC; CDR3aa: CASRRSSERTYEQYF
abundance: .; j_gene: TRBJ1-2; len: 14; v_gene: TRBV7-6; d_gene: .; CDR3nt: TGTGCCAGCAGCCCCGGTGGACACCTCTATGGCTACACCTTC; CDR3aa: CASSPGGHLYGYTF
abundance: .; j_gene: TRBJ2-7; len: 13; v_gene: TRBV7-8; d_gene: .; CDR3nt: TGTGCCAGCGGAGGGGAACTACGAGTCGGGCAGTACTTC; CDR3aa: CASGGELRVGQYF
abundance: many; j_gene: TRBJ2-7; len: 16; v_gene: TRBV4-3; d_gene: TRBD2; CDR3nt: TGCGCCAGCAGCCAAGCCTACGCTAGCGGGACCTACGAGCAGTACTTC; CDR3aa: CASSQAYASGTYEQYF
abundance: few; j_gene: TRBJ2-1; len: 13; v_gene: TRBV12-3/TRBV12-4; d_gene: TRBD2; CDR3nt: TGTGCCAGCAGCGGGACTAGGAACAATGAGCAGTTCTTC; CDR3aa: CASSGTRNNEQFF